Each of the 9 T cell receptor beta chains below was sequenced from the same sample in a study of T cell responses to AZD1222 COVID-19 vaccine. Clones were sequenced by immunoSEQ multiplex PCR, and TCRdb holds only the in-frame ones, with some missing. The data show some 190,000 clones, roughly nine tenths seen once. This specimen consisted of peripheral blood, obtained 28 days after the second AZD1222 dose. These receptors were taken from an adult who received the AZD1222 COVID-19 vaccine.

This chain joins TRBV19 and TRBJ1-2; possible D gene TRBD1, 5 bases. This CDR3 is 17 amino acids long. Trimming cost V 3 bases and J 6 bases, with 23 bases left between them. The V gene's germline CDR1 is LNHDA and CDR2 SQIVND (reference sequence). The CDR3 DNA reads as TGTGCCAGTAGTATCGCCGGTTCGGTGATTGGGACGCATGGCTACACCTTC. Amino acid sequence: CASSIAGSVIGTHGYTF.

This clone showed up many times. This chain uses TRBV2 with TRBJ2-7; 8 bases are a match to TRBD2. Germline V gives CDR1 SNHLY, CDR2 FYNNEI. V was clipped by 3 bases and J by 3 bases; unmatched bases: 1. The CDR3 contains 13 residues. The CDR3 region is CASSEGLGYEQYF. The CDR3 DNA reads TGTGCCAGCAGTGAGGGACTAGGCTACGAGCAGTACTTC. The whole variable domain, remainder taken from reference TRBV2 and TRBJ2-7, is EPEVTQTPSHQVTQMGQEVILRCVPISNHLYFYWYRQILGQKVEFLVSFYNNEISEKSEIFDDQFSVERPDGSNFTLKIRSTKLEDSAMYFCASSEGLGYEQYFGPGTRLTVT.

This sequence joins TRBV7-3 and TRBJ1-1; D unclear. V was trimmed by 1 base and J by 0 bases, leaving 12 bases between them. The CDR3 has 16 residues. Per germline, CDR1 SGHTA and CDR2 FQGTGA. DNA of the CDR3: TGTGCCAGCAGCTTAAGGGGAGGGAACTTGAACACTGAAGCTTTCTTT. Translation gives CASSLRGGNLNTEAFF.

J is TRBJ1-2 and V is TRBV5-1, with D maybe TRBD1 (6 bases). Per the germline V gene, CDR1 is SGHRS and CDR2 is YFSETQ. CDR3 size: 15 residues. V was pared by 3 bases and J by 4 bases, with 16 bases between. The CDR3 here is CASSYSQGFGYGYTF. CDR3 coding DNA: TGCGCCAGCAGCTACTCACAGGGTTTCGGCTATGGCTACACCTTC. Using reference TRBV5-1 and TRBJ1-2 for the parts outside the CDR3, the full variable domain is KAGVTQTPRYLIKTRGQQVTLSCSPISGHRSVSWYQQTPGQGLQFLFEYFSETQRNKGNFPGRFSGRQFSNSRSEMNVSTLELGDSALYLCASSYSQGFGYGYTFGSGTRLTVV.

The genes are TRBV7-2 and TRBJ1-1; 9 positions agree with TRBD1. The CDR3 consists of 16 residues. The germline V gene encodes CDR1 SGHTA and CDR2 FQGNSA. J lost 0 bases, V lost 1 base, and 3 bases had no gene match. CDR3 region: CASSLVGQGMNTEAFF. The CDR3 bases are TGTGCCAGCAGCTTAGTAGGACAGGGGATGAACACTGAAGCTTTCTTT.

The chain recombines TRBV4-1 with TRBJ1-2; TRBD1 is a possible D gene (6 bases). CDR1 is MGHRA, CDR2 YSYEKL, per germline. This CDR3 contains 15 residues. Trimming took off 1 base at V and 6 bases at J, with 15 bases between the two ends. The CDR3 loop reads CASSQVGGSRDGYTF. CDR3 in DNA: TGCGCCAGCAGCCAAGTGGGGGGCTCTCGGGATGGCTACACCTTC.

The rearrangement links TRBV19 to TRBJ2-5, with 7 bases aligning to TRBD2. Trimming removed 11 bases from V and 5 bases from J; junction bases left unmatched: 11. The CDR3 covers 13 residues. Germline loops: CDR1 LNHDA, CDR2 SQIVND (reference sequence). CDR3 coding DNA: TGTGCCTCTAGATCGGGGGGATCCGAGACCCAGTACTTC. This sequence encodes CASRSGGSETQYF.

V is TRBV11-2 and J is TRBJ1-5; no reliable D call. V was cut by 0 bases and J by 2 bases, with 5 bases left in between. Looked up from germline, CDR1 is SGHAT and CDR2 is FQNNGV. The CDR3 is 14 amino acids. The CDR3 spells CASSLEMGNQPQHF. For the CDR3, the DNA is TGTGCCAGCAGCTTAGAAATGGGCAATCAGCCCCAGCATTTT. Complete variable domain (other parts from reference TRBV11-2 and TRBJ1-5): EAGVAQSPRYKIIEKRQSVAFWCNPISGHATLYWYQQILGQGPKLLIQFQNNGVVDDSQLPKDRFSAERLKGVDSTLKIQPAKLEDSAVYLCASSLEMGNQPQHFGDGTRLSIL.

V is TRBV7-2 and J is TRBJ2-4, with 8 bases lining up with TRBD2. CDR3 size: 18 residues. CDR1 SGHTA and CDR2 FQGNSA come from the germline V gene. The junction had 13 bases not matched to a gene; V was cut back by 5 bases and J by 1 base. CDR3 nucleotide sequence: TGTGCCAGCAGCCCCCGGGAGGGGAGGGGACTGGCCAAAAACATTCAGTACTTC. It yields the protein CASSPREGRGLAKNIQYF.